One and the same sample provided the 27 T cell receptor beta chains below, sequenced in a study of blood T cell repertoires in COVID-19. Clones were sequenced by immunoSEQ multiplex PCR, and TCRdb holds only the in-frame ones, with some missing. The data hold 150,000 to 200,000 clones, with approximately 83% observed a single time. The sample comprised peripheral blood. The receptors come from a human donor with active or convalescent COVID-19. The donor label of this sample is uncertain.

This chain uses TRBV7-3 with TRBJ2-1; maybe TRBD2 (5 bases). The CDR3 has 11 amino acids. V was trimmed by 3 bases and J by 10 bases, leaving 7 bases between them. Germline lookup yields CDR1 SGHTA and CDR2 FQGTGA. The CDR3 is CASSFRGEQFF. In DNA form, the CDR3 reads TGTGCCAGCAGCTTCCGGGGAGAGCAGTTCTTC.

This chain connects TRBV5-1 to TRBJ2-5; TRBD2 matches 7 bases. With V trimmed by 4 bases and J by 5 bases, 11 bases remained unmatched. Per the germline V gene, CDR1 is SGHRS and CDR2 is YFSETQ. The CDR3 consists of 15 residues. The CDR3 is CASSLEGLAEETQYF. As DNA, the CDR3 is TGCGCCAGCAGCCTGGAGGGTCTAGCGGAGGAGACCCAGTACTTC.

The chain has TRBV4-3 and TRBJ1-6; 8 bases fit TRBD1. Looked up from germline, CDR1 is LGHNA and CDR2 is YSLEER. The V gene end was trimmed by 0 bases and the J gene end by 10 bases; junction bases not matched to a gene: 8. CDR3 length: 16 residues. CDR3 amino acids: CASSQDWGQASSPLHF. The CDR3 DNA sequence: TGCGCCAGCAGCCAAGATTGGGGACAGGCTTCCTCACCCCTCCACTTT.

V and J are TRBV19 and TRBJ2-1; the match to TRBD1 covers 10 bases. Germline V gene sequence: CDR1 LNHDA, CDR2 SQIVND (reference sequence). This CDR3 spans 16 amino acids. V shed 6 bases, J shed 4 bases, and the junction held 9 bases outside the gene matches. CDR3 amino acids: CASSPGQGIFYNEQFF. CDR3 nucleotide sequence: TGTGCCAGTAGCCCGGGACAGGGGATTTTTTACAATGAGCAGTTCTTC.

This clone has only a few counts. V usage is TRBV6-5 and J usage is TRBJ2-1; D not certain. The length of the CDR3 is 15 residues. The germline CDR1 and CDR2 sequences are MNHEY and SVGAGI. V was shortened by 2 bases and J by 0 bases, with 8 bases between the two germline ends. The CDR3 coding sequence is TGTGCCAGCAGTTACGGCCCAATCTCCTACAATGAGCAGTTCTTC. This gives the protein CASSYGPISYNEQFF.

V gene TRBV30 combines with J gene TRBJ2-5, with 10 positions matching TRBD2. The CDR3 contains 16 residues. J gave up 1 base and V 1 base, and 6 bases lay outside the gene matches. Germline-derived CDR1 and CDR2 are GTSNPN and SVGIG (reference sequence). The CDR3 DNA reads as TGTGCCTGGAGTGGGCTAGCGGGGGCCAGCCAAGAGACCCAGTACTTC. This codes for CAWSGLAGASQETQYF.

This chain connects TRBV4-1 to TRBJ1-1, with 7 bases fitting TRBD1. Trimming at V came to 4 bases and at J to 11 bases, leaving 13 bases not matched to a gene. Germline CDR1 and CDR2: MGHRA and YSYEKL. The CDR3 totals 14 residues. CDR3 nucleotides: TGCGCCAGCAGCCTTCCCAACCCCACAGGGGTGGCTTTCTTT. Protein product: CASSLPNPTGVAFF.

The rearrangement uses TRBV7-2 and TRBJ2-1, with 11 bases that match TRBD2. Germline CDR1 SGHTA, CDR2 FQGNSA. The trim removed 1 base at V and 2 bases at J, leaving 1 base unmatched. The length of the CDR3 is 16 residues. The CDR3 DNA reads TGTGCCAGCAGCTTAGTAGCGGGGGGGACCTACAATGAGCAGTTCTTC. Translating it yields CASSLVAGGTYNEQFF.

The gene calls are TRBV28 and TRBJ2-5; 7 nucleotides agree with TRBD1. The CDR3 is 15 residues long. Trimming removed 6 bases from V and 5 bases from J; junction bases left unmatched: 12. Germline CDR1 MDHEN, CDR2 SYDVKM. The CDR3 region has the DNA TGTGCCAGCAGCTACACCCGGGACAGTCGGGAGACCCAGTACTTC. Translating gives CASSYTRDSRETQYF.

The rearrangement links TRBV3-1 (or the pseudogene TRBV3-2) to TRBJ1-6; no clear D. V lost 1 base to trimming and J lost 6 bases, with 4 bases between them. Germline lookup yields CDR1 LGHDT and CDR2 YNNKEL (reference sequence). CDR3 length: 13 residues. In nucleotides, the CDR3 is TGTGCCAGCAGCCAAGCTAGTAATTCACCCCTCCACTTT. Amino acids: CASSQASNSPLHF.

This clone was detected only a few times. The chain links TRBV10-3 to TRBJ1-2; tentatively, D is TRBD1 (6 bases). The CDR3 extends over 13 amino acids. From germline, CDR1 is ENHRY and CDR2 SYGVKD. Trimming removed 4 bases from V and 4 bases from J, with 10 bases in between. In DNA form, the CDR3 reads TGTGCCATCAGTGCTGGGGGGGCCTATGGCTACACCTTC. It encodes CAISAGGAYGYTF.

The V call is TRBV7-2, the J call TRBJ2-7; TRBD2 matches 13 bases. Looked up from germline, CDR1 is SGHTA and CDR2 is FQGNSA. The CDR3 is made up of 18 amino acids. V shed 2 bases and J 5 bases; nucleotides not matched to a gene: 12. Here the CDR3 reads CASSLLTSGGARLNEQYF. The CDR3 DNA reads as TGTGCCAGCAGCTTACTCACTAGCGGGGGGGCCAGACTGAACGAGCAGTACTTC.

This clone was detected a few times. This chain links TRBV19 with TRBJ1-2; 8 bases map to TRBD1. V was clipped by 1 base and J by 5 bases; unmatched bases: 9. CDR1 is LNHDA and CDR2 is SQIVND in the germline V gene (reference sequence). The length of the CDR3 is 16 residues. CDR3 sequence: CASSIGPGQEGYGYTF. As DNA, the CDR3 is TGTGCCAGTAGTATAGGACCGGGACAGGAAGGTTATGGCTACACCTTC.

The genes are TRBV9 and TRBJ1-3, with a possible D match to TRBD1 (6 bases). Germline V gene sequence: CDR1 SGDLS, CDR2 YYNGEE. The CDR3 consists of 16 residues. Trimming cost V 4 bases and J 2 bases, with 16 bases left between them. The CDR3 region has the DNA TGTGCCAGCAGCTCCCCTCGATCAGGGGCTGGAAACACCATATATTTT. Translated: CASSSPRSGAGNTIYF.

The rearrangement joins TRBV10-3 to TRBJ1-1; D might be TRBD1 (6 bases). Germline V gives CDR1 ENHRY, CDR2 SYGVKD. The V and J ends lost 8 bases and 0 bases respectively, with 16 bases between them. The CDR3 has 15 amino acids. CDR3 region: CAIQGTPRMNTEAFF. DNA for the CDR3: TGTGCCATCCAGGGGACCCCCCGAATGAACACTGAAGCTTTCTTT.

Concerning this clone: One end of the junction does not line up with germline, which may come from a read error. The chain uses TRBV14 and TRBJ2-5; 9 nucleotides match TRBD2. This CDR3 has 12 amino acids. Germline CDR1 reads SGHDN; CDR2 reads FVKESK. CDR3 sequence reads: CASSQASGKVDF. As DNA, the CDR3 is TGTGCCAGCAGCCAAGCTAGCGGGAAGGTGGACTTC.

The chain has TRBV5-1 and TRBJ2-1; TRBD2 aligns across 12 bases. The CDR3 loop spans 16 amino acids. With V trimmed by 4 bases and J by 5 bases, 7 bases remained unmatched. Germline assignment: CDR1 SGHRS and CDR2 YFSETQ. The chain's CDR3 is CASSPELAGGDNEQFF. The CDR3 DNA reads as TGCGCCAGCAGCCCGGAACTAGCGGGGGGTGACAATGAGCAGTTCTTC.

This clone was recorded once. The chain couples TRBV20-1 to TRBJ2-7; 7 bases fit TRBD2. Germline-derived CDR1 and CDR2 are DFQATT and SNEGSKA (reference sequence). CDR3 length equals 13 residues. Germline trimming cut 3 bases from V and 3 bases from J; bases unmatched to any gene: 5. Here the CDR3 reads CSASRRELYEQYF. The CDR3, as DNA: TGCAGTGCTAGTCGGCGGGAGCTCTACGAGCAGTACTTC.

The chain joins TRBV19 to TRBJ2-1; 9 nucleotides line up with TRBD2. J lost 4 bases, V lost 8 bases, and 9 bases had no gene match. Germline V gives CDR1 LNHDA, CDR2 SQIVND (reference sequence). The CDR3 loop spans 15 amino acids. DNA for the CDR3: TGTGCCAGTTCTTACATGCTAGCGGGATACAATGAGCAGTTCTTC. Translating it yields CASSYMLAGYNEQFF.

CDR3 DNA sequence: TGTGCCACCAGTGATTCTGACATAGACCAAGAGACCCAGTACTTC. It is translated as CATSDSDIDQETQYF. This sequence joins TRBV24-1 and TRBJ2-5; D remains ambiguous. V was shortened by 2 bases and J by 0 bases, with 9 bases between the two germline ends. CDR3 length: 15 amino acids. The germline V gene has CDR1 KGHDR and CDR2 SFDVKD.

The chain links TRBV10-3 to TRBJ2-2, with TRBD2 identical over 7 bases. Unmatched junction bases numbered 9, after V lost 8 bases and J lost 0 bases. CDR3 size: 16 residues. CDR1 and CDR2 (germline): ENHRY, SYGVKD. CDR3 nucleotides: TGTGCCATCGACGGGACTACTAACGCGAACACCGGGGAGCTGTTTTTT. It encodes CAIDGTTNANTGELFF.

The chain uses TRBV4-2 and TRBJ2-1; tentative D call: TRBD2 (6 bases). Trimming took off 0 bases at V and 0 bases at J, with 15 bases between the two ends. The CDR3 totals 18 residues. The V gene's germline CDR1 is LGHNA and CDR2 YNFKEQ. The CDR3: CASSQDQYGGLSYNEQFF. DNA for the CDR3: TGTGCCAGCAGCCAAGATCAGTACGGGGGACTCTCCTACAATGAGCAGTTCTTC.

The rearrangement links TRBV10-3 to TRBJ2-3; possible D gene TRBD2, 7 bases. The CDR3 is 15 residues long. Germline V CDR1 and CDR2: ENHRY, SYGVKD. Trimming left V 4 bases short and J 1 base short, with 12 bases between. The CDR3 DNA reads TGTGCCATCAGTGGGGGCGGGGGCCGCACAGATACGCAGTATTTT. It encodes CAISGGGGRTDTQYF.

This chain connects TRBV5-6 to TRBJ1-2; D is undetermined. Germline V CDR1 and CDR2: SGHDT, YYEEEE. The CDR3 extends over 15 amino acids. V lost 5 bases and J lost 3, with 17 bases in between. CDR3 bases: TGTGCCAGCAGACCTGGAGCGAGGTCCGACTATGGCTACACCTTC. Protein: CASRPGARSDYGYTF.

This chain uses TRBV28 with TRBJ1-1, with 7 bases identical to TRBD1. The germline V gene encodes CDR1 MDHEN and CDR2 SYDVKM. The junction had 6 bases not matched to a gene; V was cut back by 4 bases and J by 1 base. The CDR3 sequence is 15 residues long. The CDR3 is CASSSTGTENTEAFF. DNA for the CDR3: TGTGCCAGCAGTTCGACCGGGACAGAGAACACTGAAGCTTTCTTT.

This clone was observed many times. The genes are TRBV13 and TRBJ1-1; TRBD1 aligns across 11 bases. CDR1 and CDR2 from the germline V gene are PRHDT and FYEKMQ (reference sequence). V lost 5 bases and J lost 6; bases outside the gene matches: 11. This CDR3 is 16 amino acids long. CDR3 protein: CASSLGTGGRTAEAFF. The DNA of the CDR3 is TGTGCCAGCAGCCTCGGGACAGGGGGACGAACGGCTGAAGCTTTCTTT.

This sequence joins TRBV5-6 and TRBJ2-5; the D is unclear. The V and J ends lost 0 bases and 3 bases respectively, with 12 bases between them. There are 15 residues in the CDR3. Germline-derived CDR1 and CDR2 are SGHDT and YYEEEE. For the CDR3, the DNA is TGTGCCAGCAGCTTGGGCGGCGGAACCGAAGAGACCCAGTACTTC. Its protein product is CASSLGGGTEETQYF.